This T cell receptor beta chain derives from a study of T cell repertoires in cytomegalovirus infection. For the study at large: Both a matching HLA type and CMV infection were indicated by public TCR beta signatures.

This clonotype was seen many times. Its antigen is not identified. Whole-study results and caveats: The study identified carriers of CMV plus the relevant HLA from cumulative public TCR beta family frequency. Clonotype analysis showed dominance of the ex vivo response by HLA-C-restricted CMV-specific TCR beta clonotypes.

CDR1 and CDR2 from the germline V gene are LGHNA and YNFKEQ. Trimming left V 0 bases short and J 2 bases short, with 13 bases between. The CDR3 contains 17 residues. One entry per CDR3 protein results from TCRdb running MiXCR on the reads. The sample has approximately 500,000 distinct CDR3 sequences, 11% seen once. The receptor was isolated from a human donor in good health (CMV status not recorded). Some clones in this sample may be carry-over from other donors' samples. Sequencing was done on a sample of PBMCs. V usage is TRBV4-2 and J usage is TRBJ1-4; perhaps TRBD1 as D (5 bases). In nucleotides, the CDR3 is TGTGCCAGCAGCCAAGAGCCACGGGGGTGGACTAATGAAAAACTGTTTTTT. Its protein is CASSQEPRGWTNEKLFF.